Shown below are 25 T cell receptor beta chains from a single sample sequenced in a study of lymphopenia after photon versus proton radiotherapy (dated by TCRdb to between 2018 and 2021). Libraries came from the immunoSEQ multiplex PCR assay. TCRdb obtained this table from immuneACCESS and retained in-frame rearrangements with V and J assigned. These tables miss some clones; where compared with another copy, unresolved V genes account for less than half of the shortfall, and the remainder is unexplained. The sample profile shows about 83,000 clones; about four fifths of them were found once. The top ten constitute around 1.4% of the sample. The sequencing here drew on peripheral blood, taken from a patient treated with proton-based radiotherapy. The receptors were sampled from a man in his 60s with pancreatic cancer.

The rearrangement links TRBV27 to TRBJ1-5, with TRBD1 as a possible D gene (6 bases). Trimming shortened V by 6 bases and J by 0 bases, and 12 bases separated the two germline ends. Per the germline V gene, CDR1 is MNHEY and CDR2 is SMNVEV (reference sequence). This CDR3 comprises 15 residues. The DNA for the CDR3 is TGTGCCAGCAGACGTGGACAGAATAGCAATCAGCCCCAGCATTTT. Its translation: CASRRGQNSNQPQHF.

The chain employs TRBV20-1 and TRBJ1-1; D uncertain. The ends were cut back, 5 bases at V and 3 bases at J, with 7 bases in the middle. The CDR3 is 11 residues long. Germline CDR1 and CDR2: DFQATT and SNEGSKA (reference sequence). The CDR3 DNA is TGCAGTGCTCTCGGGGACACTGAAGCTTTCTTT. It codes for CSALGDTEAFF.

The chain has TRBV2 and TRBJ2-7, with D possibly being TRBD1 (5 bases). This CDR3 comprises 11 residues. Germline CDR1 reads SNHLY; CDR2 reads FYNNEI. V gave up 4 bases and J gave up 7 bases, with 8 bases separating them. The CDR3 coding sequence is TGTGCCAGCAGTGGGAGACAGGAGCAGTACTTC. Protein sequence: CASSGRQEQYF.

This clone has just one count. V usage is TRBV28 and J usage is TRBJ2-7; 9 bases fit TRBD2. This CDR3 is built from 15 residues. The germline gives CDR1 MDHEN, CDR2 SYDVKM. V was pared by 5 bases and J by 4 bases, with 9 bases of the junction left unmatched. The CDR3 is CASSLLTSGPYEQYF. In DNA form, the CDR3 reads TGTGCCAGCAGTCTACTGACTAGCGGCCCTTACGAGCAGTACTTC.

This clone has just one count. This chain connects TRBV18 to TRBJ1-3, with D hard to call. Germline V gene lookup returns CDR1 KGHSH and CDR2 LQKENI. The V end lost 4 bases, the J end lost 2 bases, and 12 bases lay between the germline ends. The CDR3 is 15 amino acids. The CDR3 nucleotides read TGTGCCAGCTCACAGCACAAGGGTCCTGGAAACACCATATATTTT. It specifies CASSQHKGPGNTIYF.

V usage is TRBV27 and J usage is TRBJ2-2; perhaps TRBD1 as D (5 bases). Looked up from germline, CDR1 is MNHEY and CDR2 is SMNVEV (reference sequence). This CDR3 comprises 16 residues. Deletions cut 4 bases from V and 0 bases from J, with 12 bases between. The CDR3 protein is CASSSRQRANTGELFF. CDR3 DNA: TGTGCCAGCAGTTCTAGACAGAGAGCGAACACCGGGGAGCTGTTTTTT.

This clone was recorded only once. The chain links TRBV4-3 to TRBJ2-1, with TRBD1 identical over 9 bases. Germline values: CDR1 LGHNA, CDR2 YSLEER. This CDR3 has 15 residues. V gave up 3 bases and J gave up 8 bases; unmatched junction bases: 8. The CDR3 DNA sequence: TGCGCCAGCAGCCAGAACAGGGGGCACCCCTATGAGCAGTTCTTC. Translating it yields CASSQNRGHPYEQFF.

CDR3 residues: CASSQDHRETQYF. The CDR3 DNA follows: TGTGCCAGCAGCCAAGATCACCGGGAGACCCAGTACTTC. The gene calls are TRBV14 and TRBJ2-5; no firm D call. Germline CDR1 reads SGHDN; CDR2 reads FVKESK. The CDR3 is 13 amino acids. V lost 0 bases to trimming and J lost 5 bases, with 7 bases between them.

V usage is TRBV18 and J usage is TRBJ1-1; 10 nucleotides align to TRBD1. The trim removed 6 bases at V and 6 bases at J, leaving 10 bases unmatched. This CDR3 comprises 15 residues. Germline CDR1 and CDR2: KGHSH and LQKENI. The CDR3 protein is CASSQLGQGDAEAFF. The CDR3 nucleotides are TGTGCCAGCTCTCAACTTGGACAGGGGGACGCTGAAGCTTTCTTT.

This chain uses TRBV5-1 with TRBJ2-2, with TRBD1 matching 10 bases. The CDR3 has 16 amino acids. V lost 6 bases, J lost 3 bases, and 8 bases stayed unmatched. Germline CDR1 is SGHRS and CDR2 is YFSETQ. The CDR3 is CASNARDRGYTGELFF. CDR3 coding DNA: TGCGCCAGCAACGCCCGGGACAGGGGATACACCGGGGAGCTGTTTTTT.

The chain couples TRBV7-2 to TRBJ1-2; D gene unclear. Germline lookup yields CDR1 SGHTA and CDR2 FQGNSA. With 4 bases removed from V and 8 bases from J, the gap between germline ends came to 14 bases. The CDR3 contains 13 residues. The CDR3 DNA reads TGTGCCAGCAGCTCCGGGCCTCGGTTGGGCTACACCTTC. Translating it yields CASSSGPRLGYTF.

This sequence joins TRBV23-1 and TRBJ1-5; D is unclear. TRBV23-1 is an open reading frame, and its role is uncertain. The CDR3 loop spans 12 amino acids. Trimming removed 3 bases from V and 7 bases from J, with 7 bases in between. The CDR3 nucleotides are TGCGCCAGCAGTCATACTGCCCAGCCCCAGCATTTT. Encoded protein: CASSHTAQPQHF.

This clone was detected only once. CDR3 sequence: CASRKRPTDTQYF. The CDR3, as DNA: TGTGCCAGTAGAAAGCGGCCTACAGATACGCAGTATTTT. V gene TRBV19 combines with J gene TRBJ2-3; tentatively, D is TRBD2 (5 bases). V shed 6 bases and J shed 3 bases, with 10 bases lying between them. Germline CDR1 LNHDA, CDR2 SQIVND (reference sequence). This CDR3 comprises 13 residues.

The rearrangement joins TRBV7-2 to TRBJ1-1; 9 positions match TRBD1. Unmatched junction bases numbered 8, after V lost 5 bases and J lost 4 bases. This CDR3 is 15 amino acids long. Germline V gene sequence: CDR1 SGHTA, CDR2 FQGNSA. The CDR3 loop reads CASSLPGQGLTEAFF. The DNA of the CDR3 is TGTGCCAGCAGCCTTCCGGGACAGGGCCTCACTGAAGCTTTCTTT.

This chain connects TRBV7-9 to TRBJ2-7; perhaps TRBD1 as D (6 bases). Trimming took off 5 bases at V and 1 base at J, with 18 bases between the two ends. The CDR3 consists of 16 residues. Germline V CDR1 and CDR2: SEHNR, FQNEAQ (reference sequence). CDR3 in DNA: TGTGCCAGCAGCCTCAACAACCAGGGGATTTCCTACGAGCAGTACTTC. This translates into CASSLNNQGISYEQYF.

CDR3 nucleotide sequence: TGTGCCAGCAAAACGAGAGGGGCTACAGATACGCAGTATTTT. It encodes CASKTRGATDTQYF. The chain joins TRBV6-5 to TRBJ2-3, with D perhaps assigned TRBD1 or TRBD2 (5 bases each). CDR3 length equals 14 residues. Trimming pared 7 bases from V and 3 bases from J, leaving 14 bases between. CDR1 is MNHEY, CDR2 SVGAGI, per germline.

Only one count was recorded for this clone. The CDR3 DNA sequence: TGTGCCAGCAGCTTAGTTCCGATCGGTGGCTACACCTTC. Its translation: CASSLVPIGGYTF. The chain carries TRBV7-2 and TRBJ1-2; D remains ambiguous. In germline, CDR1 is SGHTA, CDR2 FQGNSA. The CDR3 contains 13 residues. V dropped 1 base and J dropped 7 bases, with 10 bases sitting between them.

The chain links TRBV9 to TRBJ2-3; TRBD2 is a possible D gene (5 bases). The CDR3 covers 16 residues. The V gene lost 0 bases and the J gene lost 0 bases, with 11 bases spanning the gap. Germline CDR1 SGDLS, CDR2 YYNGEE. CDR3 DNA: TGTGCCAGCAGCGTAGCTGAAGGGAGTAGCACAGATACGCAGTATTTT. It specifies CASSVAEGSSTDTQYF.

V is TRBV6-5 and J is TRBJ2-7, with D maybe TRBD2 (6 bases). Trimming shortened V by 2 bases and J by 9 bases, and 20 bases separated the two germline ends. Germline V lookup: CDR1 MNHEY, CDR2 SVGAGI. The CDR3 extends over 15 amino acids. CDR3 amino acids: CASSYSRDSLSGQYF. DNA for the CDR3: TGTGCCAGCAGTTACAGCAGGGACTCCCTATCAGGGCAGTACTTC.

The V and J genes are TRBV27 and TRBJ2-1, with a possible D match to TRBD2 (6 bases). The germline V and J ends were trimmed by 6 bases and 5 bases, with 14 bases remaining between them. This CDR3 has 14 residues. CDR1 and CDR2 (germline): MNHEY, SMNVEV (reference sequence). DNA of the CDR3: TGTGCCAGCAGCTATATCGGACTAAACAATGAGCAGTTCTTC. Translated: CASSYIGLNNEQFF.

The genes are TRBV6-1 and TRBJ2-7, with D perhaps given as TRBD1 or TRBD2 (7 bases each). The V end was cut by 7 bases, the J end by 2 bases, with 15 bases between. The CDR3 is made up of 14 amino acids. CDR1 is MNHNS and CDR2 is SASEGT in the germline V gene. As DNA, the CDR3 is TGTGCCAGCACCCCAGGGGGGGTCGCCTACGAGCAGTACTTC. Translating gives CASTPGGVAYEQYF.

The chain couples TRBV13 to TRBJ1-2; 9 nucleotides align to TRBD1. The CDR3 spans 17 residues. The germline gives CDR1 PRHDT, CDR2 FYEKMQ (reference sequence). J lost 0 bases, V lost 4 bases, and 9 bases had no gene match. The CDR3: CASSYPKGTGPNYGYTF. CDR3 nucleotides: TGTGCCAGCAGCTACCCTAAGGGGACAGGGCCTAACTATGGCTACACCTTC.

This chain links TRBV5-1 with TRBJ1-1, with D maybe TRBD1 (5 bases). The CDR3 runs to 16 residues. Between the trimmed V and J ends, which lost 0 bases and 4 bases, there was a span of 16 bases. Germline-derived CDR1 and CDR2 are SGHRS and YFSETQ. The CDR3 reads CASSLVLGGPSTEAFF. The CDR3 DNA is TGCGCCAGCAGCTTGGTTTTGGGGGGACCGAGCACTGAAGCTTTCTTT.

V gene TRBV29-1 combines with J gene TRBJ1-1; D not resolved. V was cut by 7 bases and J by 1 base, with 13 bases left in between. The CDR3 totals 13 residues. Germline V gives CDR1 SQVTM, CDR2 ANQGSEA. CDR3 nucleotide sequence: TGCAGCGCCGACCCCCCCCCGAACACTGAAGCTTTCTTT. Translation gives CSADPPPNTEAFF.

The chain joins TRBV7-8 to TRBJ2-3; D gene unclear. This CDR3 is built from 12 residues. V shed 6 bases and J shed 0 bases, with 4 bases lying between them. The germline gives CDR1 SGHVS, CDR2 FQNEAQ. CDR3 in amino acids: CASSFSTDTQYF. CDR3 DNA sequence: TGTGCCAGCAGTTTTAGCACAGATACGCAGTATTTT.